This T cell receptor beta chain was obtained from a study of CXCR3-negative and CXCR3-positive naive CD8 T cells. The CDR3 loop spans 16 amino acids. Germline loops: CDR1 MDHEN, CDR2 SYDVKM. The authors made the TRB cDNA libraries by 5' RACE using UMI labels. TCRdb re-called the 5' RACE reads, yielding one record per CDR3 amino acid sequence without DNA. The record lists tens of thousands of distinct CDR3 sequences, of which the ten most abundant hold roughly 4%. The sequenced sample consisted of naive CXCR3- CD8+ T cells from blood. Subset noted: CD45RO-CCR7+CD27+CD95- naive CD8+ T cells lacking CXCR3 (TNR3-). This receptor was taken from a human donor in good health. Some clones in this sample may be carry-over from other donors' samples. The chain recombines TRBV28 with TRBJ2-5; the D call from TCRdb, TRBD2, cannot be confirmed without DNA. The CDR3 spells CASSQWEGSNQETQYF.